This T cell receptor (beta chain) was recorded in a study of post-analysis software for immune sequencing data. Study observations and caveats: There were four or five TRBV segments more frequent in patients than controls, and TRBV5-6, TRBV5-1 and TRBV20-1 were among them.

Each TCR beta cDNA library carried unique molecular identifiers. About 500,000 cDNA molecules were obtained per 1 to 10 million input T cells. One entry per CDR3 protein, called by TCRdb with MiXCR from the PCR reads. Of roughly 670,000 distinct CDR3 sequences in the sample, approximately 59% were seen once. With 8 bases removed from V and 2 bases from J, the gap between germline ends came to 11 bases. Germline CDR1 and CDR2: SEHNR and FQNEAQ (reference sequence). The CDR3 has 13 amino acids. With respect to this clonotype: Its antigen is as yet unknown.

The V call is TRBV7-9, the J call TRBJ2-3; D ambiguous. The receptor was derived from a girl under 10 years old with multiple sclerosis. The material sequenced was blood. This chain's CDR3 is CASPALNTDTQYF. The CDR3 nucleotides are TGTGCCAGCCCTGCTTTAAACACAGATACGCAGTATTTT.